This TCR beta chain was identified during a study of spatial heterogeneity in lung cancer. As for the study in general: Detected beta-chain sequences consistently exceeded alpha-chain sequences.

V lost 2 bases and J 4 bases, leaving 14 bases between the germline ends. The CDR3 has 15 residues. Germline CDR1 and CDR2: LGHDT and YNNKEL (reference sequence). Notes on the study in general: Tumor mutation count correlated with how many alpha and beta TCRs expanded intratumorally. The study estimated about 7% alpha and 13% to 15% beta chain coverage of tumor T cells.

The sample holds many counts of this clonotype. Its target is not known. A library made for alpha chains picked up this beta chain off target, so its size means little. Time point: sample taken at primary tumor resection. Samples were donated by 72 untreated early-stage non-small cell lung cancer patients. Tumor, nontumor lung or frozen PBMC supplied whole RNA, sequenced without sorting. TCRdb passed the 5' RACE reads through MiXCR, listing each CDR3 protein once. The sample carries about 15,000 distinct CDR3 sequences, 6.2% recorded once. The TCR comes from a male donor with early-stage non-small cell lung cancer. The V gene is TRBV3-1, the J gene TRBJ1-1; no clear D. The sequencing used lung tumor tissue, collected at surgery. The CDR3 DNA reads TGTGCCAGCAGCCAAAACATGGCCATGGGCACTGAAGCTTTCTTT. Translated, it gives CASSQNMAMGTEAFF.